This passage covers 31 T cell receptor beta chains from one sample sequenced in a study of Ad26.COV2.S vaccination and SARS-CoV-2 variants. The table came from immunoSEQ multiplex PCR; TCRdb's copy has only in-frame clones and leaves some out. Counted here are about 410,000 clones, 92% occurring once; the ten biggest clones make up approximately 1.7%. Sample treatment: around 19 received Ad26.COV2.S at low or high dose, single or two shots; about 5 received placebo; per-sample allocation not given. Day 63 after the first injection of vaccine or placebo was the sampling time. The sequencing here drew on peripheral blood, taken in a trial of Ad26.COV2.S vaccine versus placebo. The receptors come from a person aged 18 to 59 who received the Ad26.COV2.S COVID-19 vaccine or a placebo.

The CDR3 region has the DNA TGTGCCAGTAGTTTCAACCGGTTGAACACTGAAGCTTTCTTT. Its translation is CASSFNRLNTEAFF. J is TRBJ1-1 and V is TRBV19; D uncertain. Germline-derived CDR1 and CDR2 are LNHDA and SQIVND (reference sequence). CDR3 length: 14 amino acids. The V end lost 5 bases, the J end lost 0 bases, and 10 bases lay between the germline ends.

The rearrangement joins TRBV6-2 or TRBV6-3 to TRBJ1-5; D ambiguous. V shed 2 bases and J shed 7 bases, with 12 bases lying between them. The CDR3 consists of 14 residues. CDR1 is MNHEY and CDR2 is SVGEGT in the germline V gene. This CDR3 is CASSYENNEQPQHF. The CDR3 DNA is TGTGCCAGCAGTTACGAGAACAACGAACAGCCCCAGCATTTT.

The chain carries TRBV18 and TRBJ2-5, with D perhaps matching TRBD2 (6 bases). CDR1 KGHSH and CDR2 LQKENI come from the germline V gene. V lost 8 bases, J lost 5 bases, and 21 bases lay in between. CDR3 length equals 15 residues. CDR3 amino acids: CASTPPTSYRETQYF. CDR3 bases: TGTGCCAGCACGCCCCCGACTAGTTACAGGGAGACCCAGTACTTC.

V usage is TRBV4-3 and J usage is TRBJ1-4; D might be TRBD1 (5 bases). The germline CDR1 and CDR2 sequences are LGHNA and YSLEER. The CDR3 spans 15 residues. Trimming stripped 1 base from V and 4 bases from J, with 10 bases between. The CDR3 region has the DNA TGCGCCAGCAGCCAAGGATGGGGGATTAATGAAAAACTGTTTTTT. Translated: CASSQGWGINEKLFF.

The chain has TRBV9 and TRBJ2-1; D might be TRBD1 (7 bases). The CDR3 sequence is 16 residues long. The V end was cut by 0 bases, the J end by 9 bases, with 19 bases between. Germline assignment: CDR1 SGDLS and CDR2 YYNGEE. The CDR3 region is CASSVAGGWGMGEQFF. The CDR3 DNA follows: TGTGCCAGCAGCGTAGCAGGGGGGTGGGGTATGGGTGAGCAGTTCTTC.

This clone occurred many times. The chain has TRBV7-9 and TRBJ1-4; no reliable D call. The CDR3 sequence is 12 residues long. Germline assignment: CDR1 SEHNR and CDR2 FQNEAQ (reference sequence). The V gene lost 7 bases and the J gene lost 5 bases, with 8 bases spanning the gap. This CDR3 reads CASTPLNEKLFF. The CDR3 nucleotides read TGTGCCAGCACCCCCCTAAATGAAAAACTGTTTTTT.

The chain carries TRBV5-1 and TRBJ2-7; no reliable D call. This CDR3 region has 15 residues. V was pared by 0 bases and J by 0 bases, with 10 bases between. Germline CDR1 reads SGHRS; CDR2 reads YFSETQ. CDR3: CASSLEGRNSYEQYF. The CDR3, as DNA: TGCGCCAGCAGCTTGGAAGGCAGGAACTCCTACGAGCAGTACTTC.

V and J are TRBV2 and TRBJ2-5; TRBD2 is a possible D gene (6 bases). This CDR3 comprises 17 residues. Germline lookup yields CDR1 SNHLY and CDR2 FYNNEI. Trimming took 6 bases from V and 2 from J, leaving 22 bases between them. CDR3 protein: CASRKGVDYFLQETQYF. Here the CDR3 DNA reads TGTGCCAGCAGGAAGGGAGTGGACTACTTCCTGCAAGAGACCCAGTACTTC. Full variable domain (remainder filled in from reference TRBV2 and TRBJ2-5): EPEVTQTPSHQVTQMGQEVILRCVPISNHLYFYWYRQILGQKVEFLVSFYNNEISEKSEIFDDQFSVERPDGSNFTLKIRSTKLEDSAMYFCASRKGVDYFLQETQYFGPGTRLLVL.

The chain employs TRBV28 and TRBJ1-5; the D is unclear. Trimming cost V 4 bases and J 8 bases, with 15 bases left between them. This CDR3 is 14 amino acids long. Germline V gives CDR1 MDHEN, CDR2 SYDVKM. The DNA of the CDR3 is TGTGCCAGCAGTTCCCGCCCAGGTGGGAAGCCCCAGCATTTT. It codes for CASSSRPGGKPQHF. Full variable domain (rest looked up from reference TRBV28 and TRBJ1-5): DVKVTQSSRYLVKRTGEKVFLECVQDMDHENMFWYRQDPGLGLRLIYFSYDVKMKEKGDIPEGYSVSREKKERFSLILESASTNQTSMYLCASSSRPGGKPQHFGDGTRLSIL.

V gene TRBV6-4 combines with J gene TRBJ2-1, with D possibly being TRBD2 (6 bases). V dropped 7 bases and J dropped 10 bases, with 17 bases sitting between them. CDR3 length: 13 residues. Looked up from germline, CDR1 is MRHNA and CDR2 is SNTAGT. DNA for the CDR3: TGTGCCAGCACCCCTGGAGGGCTGGGAGAGCAGTTCTTC. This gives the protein CASTPGGLGEQFF.

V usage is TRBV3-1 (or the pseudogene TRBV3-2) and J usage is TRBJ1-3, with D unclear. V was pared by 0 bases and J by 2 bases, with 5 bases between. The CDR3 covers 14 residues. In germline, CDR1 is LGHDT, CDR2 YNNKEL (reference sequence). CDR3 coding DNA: TGTGCCAGCAGCCAAGAAGGGACTGGAAACACCATATATTTT. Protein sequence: CASSQEGTGNTIYF.

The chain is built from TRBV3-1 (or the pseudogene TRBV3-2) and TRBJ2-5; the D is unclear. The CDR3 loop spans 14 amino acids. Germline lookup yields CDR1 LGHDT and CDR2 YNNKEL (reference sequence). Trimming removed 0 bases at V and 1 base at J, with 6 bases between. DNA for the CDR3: TGTGCCAGCAGCCAAGATTGGATCCAAGAGACCCAGTACTTC. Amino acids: CASSQDWIQETQYF.

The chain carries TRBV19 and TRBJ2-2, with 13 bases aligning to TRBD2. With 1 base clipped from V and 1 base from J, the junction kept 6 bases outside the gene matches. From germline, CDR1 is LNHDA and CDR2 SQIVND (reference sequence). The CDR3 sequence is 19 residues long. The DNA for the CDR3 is TGTGCCAGTAGTATAGTTGTACTAGCGGGGGGGATGAACACCGGGGAGCTGTTTTTT. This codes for CASSIVVLAGGMNTGELFF.

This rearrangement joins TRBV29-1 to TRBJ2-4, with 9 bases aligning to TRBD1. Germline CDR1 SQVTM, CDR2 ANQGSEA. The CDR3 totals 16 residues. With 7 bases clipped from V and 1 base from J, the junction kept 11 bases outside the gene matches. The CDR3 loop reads CSGLTDRGAAKNIQYF. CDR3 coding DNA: TGCAGCGGCCTAACGGACAGGGGAGCGGCCAAAAACATTCAGTACTTC.

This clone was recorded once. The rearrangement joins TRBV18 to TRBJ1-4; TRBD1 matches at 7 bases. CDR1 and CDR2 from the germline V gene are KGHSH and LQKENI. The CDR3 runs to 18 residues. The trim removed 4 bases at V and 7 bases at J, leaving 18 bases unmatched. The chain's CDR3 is CASSRSYIGGTEGEKLFF. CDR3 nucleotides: TGTGCCAGCTCACGCTCCTATATCGGGGGGACAGAAGGTGAAAAACTGTTTTTT.

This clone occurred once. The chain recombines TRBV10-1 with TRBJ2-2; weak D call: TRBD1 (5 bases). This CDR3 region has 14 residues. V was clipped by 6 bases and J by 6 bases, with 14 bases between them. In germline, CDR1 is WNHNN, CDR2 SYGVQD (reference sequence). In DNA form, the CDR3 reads TGCGCCAGCAGCCGGTCTCAGGGCGCCGGGGAGCTGTTTTTT. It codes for CASSRSQGAGELFF.

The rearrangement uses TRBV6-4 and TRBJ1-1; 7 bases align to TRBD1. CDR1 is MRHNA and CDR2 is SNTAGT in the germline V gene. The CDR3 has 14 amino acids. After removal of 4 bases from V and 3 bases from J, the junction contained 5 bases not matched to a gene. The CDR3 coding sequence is TGTGCCAGCAGTGGGGACAGCGCCCACACTGAAGCTTTCTTT. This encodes CASSGDSAHTEAFF.

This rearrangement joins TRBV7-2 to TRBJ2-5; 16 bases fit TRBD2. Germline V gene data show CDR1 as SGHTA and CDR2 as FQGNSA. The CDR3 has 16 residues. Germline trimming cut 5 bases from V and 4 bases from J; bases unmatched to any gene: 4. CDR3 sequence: CASSMGLAGGLETQYF. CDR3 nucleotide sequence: TGTGCCAGCAGCATGGGACTAGCGGGGGGGCTAGAGACCCAGTACTTC.

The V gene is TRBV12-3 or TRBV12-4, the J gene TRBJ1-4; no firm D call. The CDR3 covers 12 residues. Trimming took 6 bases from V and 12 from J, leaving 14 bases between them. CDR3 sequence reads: CASRTYPRELFF. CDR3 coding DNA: TGTGCCAGCAGGACGTATCCTCGGGAACTGTTTTTT.

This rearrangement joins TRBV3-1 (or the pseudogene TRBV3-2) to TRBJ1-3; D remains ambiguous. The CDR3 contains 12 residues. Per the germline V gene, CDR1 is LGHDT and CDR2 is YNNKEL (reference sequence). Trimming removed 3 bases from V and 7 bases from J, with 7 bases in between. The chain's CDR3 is CASSHLLNTIYF. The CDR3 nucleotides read TGTGCCAGCAGCCATCTTTTGAACACCATATATTTT.

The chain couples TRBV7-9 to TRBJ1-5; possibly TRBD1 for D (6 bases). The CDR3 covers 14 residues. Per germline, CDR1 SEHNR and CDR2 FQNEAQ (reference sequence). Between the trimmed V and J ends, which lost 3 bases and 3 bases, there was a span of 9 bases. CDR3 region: CASSFDRNNQPQHF. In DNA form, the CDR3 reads TGTGCCAGCAGCTTCGACAGGAACAATCAGCCCCAGCATTTT.

The CDR3 protein is CASSLATRVSPQHF. CDR3 nucleotides: TGTGCCAGCAGCCTCGCCACACGTGTATCGCCCCAGCATTTT. The chain is built from TRBV5-6 and TRBJ1-5; D ambiguous. CDR1 and CDR2 (germline): SGHDT, YYEEEE. CDR3 length: 14 residues. V shed 4 bases and J shed 9 bases, with 17 bases lying between them.

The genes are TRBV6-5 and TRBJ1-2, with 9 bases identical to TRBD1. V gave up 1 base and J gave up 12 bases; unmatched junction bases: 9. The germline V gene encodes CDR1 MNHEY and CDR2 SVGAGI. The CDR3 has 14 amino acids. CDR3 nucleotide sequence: TGTGCCAGCAGTTACTTAGGGACAGGGAGGGAAGACACCTTC. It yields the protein CASSYLGTGREDTF.

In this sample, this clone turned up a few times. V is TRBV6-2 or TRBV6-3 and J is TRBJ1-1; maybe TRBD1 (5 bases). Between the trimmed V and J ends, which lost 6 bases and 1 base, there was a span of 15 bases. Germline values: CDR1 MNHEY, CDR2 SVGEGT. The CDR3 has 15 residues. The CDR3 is CASSGGDLGNTEAFF. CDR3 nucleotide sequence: TGTGCCAGCAGCGGGGGGGATTTGGGGAACACTGAAGCTTTCTTT.

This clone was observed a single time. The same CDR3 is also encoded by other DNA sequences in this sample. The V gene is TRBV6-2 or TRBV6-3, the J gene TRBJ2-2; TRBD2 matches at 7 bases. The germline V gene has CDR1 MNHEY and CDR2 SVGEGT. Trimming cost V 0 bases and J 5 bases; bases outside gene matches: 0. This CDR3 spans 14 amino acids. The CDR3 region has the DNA TGTGCCAGCAGTTACTCCGGGAGGACCGGGGAGCTGTTTTTT. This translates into CASSYSGRTGELFF.

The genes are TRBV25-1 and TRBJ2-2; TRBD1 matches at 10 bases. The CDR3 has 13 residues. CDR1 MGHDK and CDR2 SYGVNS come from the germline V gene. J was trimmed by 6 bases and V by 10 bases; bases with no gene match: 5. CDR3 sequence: CAKDRGHAGELFF. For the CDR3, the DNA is TGTGCCAAAGACAGGGGGCACGCCGGGGAGCTGTTTTTT.

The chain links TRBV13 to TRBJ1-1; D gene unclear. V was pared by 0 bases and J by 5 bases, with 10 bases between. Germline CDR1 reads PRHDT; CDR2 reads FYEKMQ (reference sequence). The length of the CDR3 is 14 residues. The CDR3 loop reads CASSLGLAGTEAFF. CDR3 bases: TGTGCCAGCAGCTTAGGCTTAGCCGGGACTGAAGCTTTCTTT.

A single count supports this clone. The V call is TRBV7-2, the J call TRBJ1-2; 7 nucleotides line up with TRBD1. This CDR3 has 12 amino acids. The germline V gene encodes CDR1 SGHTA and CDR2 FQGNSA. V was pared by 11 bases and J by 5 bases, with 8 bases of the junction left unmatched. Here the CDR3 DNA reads TGTGCCCAGGGGGGGGTCATGTATGGCTACACCTTC. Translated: CAQGGVMYGYTF.

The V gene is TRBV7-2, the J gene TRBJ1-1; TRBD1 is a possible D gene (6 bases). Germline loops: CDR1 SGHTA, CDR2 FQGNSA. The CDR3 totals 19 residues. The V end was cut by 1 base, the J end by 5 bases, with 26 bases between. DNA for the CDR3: TGTGCCAGCAGCTTAGGACGGCAGGGAGCAGGGGATCGAAAAACTGAAGCTTTCTTT. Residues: CASSLGRQGAGDRKTEAFF.

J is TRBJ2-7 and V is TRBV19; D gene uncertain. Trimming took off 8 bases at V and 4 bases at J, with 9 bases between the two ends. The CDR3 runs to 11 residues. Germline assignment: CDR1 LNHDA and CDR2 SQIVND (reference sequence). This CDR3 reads CASHDGYEQYF. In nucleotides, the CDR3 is TGTGCCAGTCACGACGGGTACGAGCAGTACTTC.

The CDR3 loop is CASSGQGSNQPQHF. CDR3 nucleotide sequence: TGTGCCAGCAGCGGACAGGGGAGCAATCAGCCCCAGCATTTT. V is TRBV2 and J is TRBJ1-5, with TRBD1 matching 9 bases. The germline V gene has CDR1 SNHLY and CDR2 FYNNEI. The CDR3 is made up of 14 amino acids. The V and J ends lost 6 bases and 1 base, in that order; junction bases with no gene match: 1.